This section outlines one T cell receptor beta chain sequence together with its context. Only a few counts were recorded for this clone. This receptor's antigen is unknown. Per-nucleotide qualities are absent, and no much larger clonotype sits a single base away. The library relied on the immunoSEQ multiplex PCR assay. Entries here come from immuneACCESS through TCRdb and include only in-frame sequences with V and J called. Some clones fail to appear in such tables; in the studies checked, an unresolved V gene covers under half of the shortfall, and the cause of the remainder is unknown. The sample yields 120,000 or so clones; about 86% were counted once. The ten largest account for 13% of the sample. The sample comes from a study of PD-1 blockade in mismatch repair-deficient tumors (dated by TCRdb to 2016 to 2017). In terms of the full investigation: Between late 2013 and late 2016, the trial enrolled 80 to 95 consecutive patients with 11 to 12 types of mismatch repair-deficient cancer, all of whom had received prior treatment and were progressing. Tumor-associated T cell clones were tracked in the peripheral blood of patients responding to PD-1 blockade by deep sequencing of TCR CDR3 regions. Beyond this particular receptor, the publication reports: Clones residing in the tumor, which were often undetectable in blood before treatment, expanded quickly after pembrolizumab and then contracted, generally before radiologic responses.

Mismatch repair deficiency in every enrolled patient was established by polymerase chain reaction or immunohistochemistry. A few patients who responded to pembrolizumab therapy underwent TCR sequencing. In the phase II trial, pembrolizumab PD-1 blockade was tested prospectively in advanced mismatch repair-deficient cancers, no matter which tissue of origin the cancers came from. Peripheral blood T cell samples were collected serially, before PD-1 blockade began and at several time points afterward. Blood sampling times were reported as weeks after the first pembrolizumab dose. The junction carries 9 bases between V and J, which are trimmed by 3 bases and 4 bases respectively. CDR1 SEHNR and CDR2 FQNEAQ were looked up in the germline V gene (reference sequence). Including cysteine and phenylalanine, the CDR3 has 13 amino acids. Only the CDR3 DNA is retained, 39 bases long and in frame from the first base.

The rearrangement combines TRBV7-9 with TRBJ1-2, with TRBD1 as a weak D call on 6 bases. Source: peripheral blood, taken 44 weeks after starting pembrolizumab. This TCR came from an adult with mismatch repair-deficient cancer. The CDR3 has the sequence CASSFRGIYGYTF. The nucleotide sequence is TGTGCCAGCAGCTTCAGGGGTATCTATGGCTACACCTTC.